This T cell receptor (beta chain) was observed in a study of blood T cell repertoires in COVID-19 (dated by TCRdb to 2018 to 2021). About the investigation overall: Collaborator samples came from the United States, Italy and Spain and covered acute and convalescent phases of COVID-19. HLA class I and class II types, where available, came from metadata supplied by the sample provider rather than from assay-based typing. The prospective study material was composed of cDNA or gDNA derived from T cells, B-cell-depleted T cells, or PBMCs. The sample metadata nearly always contained a de-identified subject ID, COVID-19 status, age in years and sex. The repertoires were made available in a free public database intended to serve as a resource for research on the immune response to SARS-CoV-2. The samples were drawn from the first 160 participants of the ongoing ImmuneRACE study and from 1,254 subjects provided by 6 global collaborators. Subjects who had been exposed to COVID-19, were actively infected with it, or had recovered from it provided the deeply sampled blood TCRbeta repertoires that made up the dataset. The study at large found these results: How much clinical and demographic metadata was included differed by source and by participant, and the metadata was provided uncurated.

The collaborating institutions used their own protocols to collect whole blood in K2EDTA tubes. Collaborator samples were shipped for TCRbeta analysis as frozen whole blood, isolated PBMCs, or DNA extracted from either sample type. TCRbeta CDR3 regions were amplified from genomic DNA by means of the immunoSEQ Assay, a bias-controlled multiplex PCR. On the authors' methods: The number of nucleated cells in each sample was estimated by amplification of reference gene primers within the assay. To quantify the absolute abundance of each unique TCRbeta CDR3 rearrangement, sequence reads were collapsed and filtered. For each sample, productive Simpson clonality was calculated by taking the square root of Simpson's diversity index across productive rearrangements. Imported from immuneACCESS, the table was reduced by TCRdb to in-frame sequences with V and J called. These copies leave out some clones; in studies compared against another copy, an unresolved V gene accounts for under half, and the cause of the remainder is not known. The D gene and trimming were derived from the DNA, and the V and J assignments and clone size from that table. This sample gives about 220,000 clones in total; approximately 82% of them show up just once. In total, the top ten clones hold about 9.7% of the sample.

A remark on this clone: The specificity of this receptor is unknown. No much larger clone is present one base from it, and per-base qualities are unavailable.

This receptor was taken from a man aged 50 to 60 with active or convalescent COVID-19. The specimen was peripheral blood.

The CDR3 amino acid sequence is: CASSSSSGRTYNEQFF. The nucleotide sequence reads as follows: TGTGCCAGCAGCTCCTCAAGCGGGAGGACCTACAATGAGCAGTTCTTC. The sequence links TRBV7-9 to TRBJ2-1; TRBD2 fits 9 bases in the junction. CDR1 and CDR2 are read off the germline V gene (reference sequence) as SEHNR and FQNEAQ. The germline V and J ends show losses of 4 bases and 2 bases respectively, and no gene match explains 6 bases of the junction. CDR3 length: 16 amino acids, cysteine to phenylalanine. Only CDR3 DNA is held: 48 bases, read in frame from base 1.